This passage covers 8 T cell receptor beta chains from one sample sequenced in a study of Graves' ophthalmopathy and Graves' hyperthyroidism. The authors amplified TCR beta CDR3 regions from RNA transcripts. Scientists carried out first-round RT-PCR using HTBI primers and then a second-round multiplex PCR. A single record per CDR3 protein comes from TCRdb applying MiXCR to the multiplex PCR reads. Among 230,000 or so distinct CDR3 sequences, 45% to 55% were seen once, and the ten largest hold less than 50%. What was sequenced was peripheral blood. All receptors derive from an adult man with Graves' ophthalmopathy.

The table lists this clonotype with a few counts. The chain has TRBV7-9 and TRBJ2-7; D is unclear. CDR3 length: 13 amino acids. Germline V lookup: CDR1 SEHNR, CDR2 FQNEAQ (reference sequence). The germline V and J ends were trimmed by 4 bases and 4 bases, with 11 bases remaining between them. The chain's CDR3 is CASSYAARYEQYF. The CDR3 nucleotides read TGTGCCAGCAGCTACGCGGCTCGTTACGAGCAGTACTTC.

This clonotype was picked up one time. The V gene is TRBV7-9, the J gene TRBJ2-1; D gene unclear. V was shortened by 2 bases and J by 5 bases, with 7 bases between the two germline ends. Germline-derived CDR1 and CDR2 are SEHNR and FQNEAQ (reference sequence). The CDR3 spans 13 residues. CDR3 coding DNA: TGTGCCAGCAGCTTAAGTCAGAACAATGAGCAGTTCTTC. It encodes CASSLSQNNEQFF.

The gene calls are TRBV10-3 and TRBJ2-2, with 8 bases that match TRBD1. Germline CDR1 reads ENHRY; CDR2 reads SYGVKD. The ends lost 10 bases at V and 5 bases at J; junction bases unmatched: 9. CDR3 length: 14 residues. CDR3 bases: TGTGCCAGCAAGGGGCAGGGGGCTACCGGGGAGCTGTTTTTT. Residues: CASKGQGATGELFF.

This rearrangement joins TRBV20-1 to TRBJ1-2, with a possible D match to TRBD1 (5 bases). This CDR3 comprises 12 residues. V dropped 5 bases and J dropped 4 bases, with 11 bases sitting between them. Germline V gives CDR1 DFQATT, CDR2 SNEGSKA (reference sequence). CDR3 bases: TGCAGTGCTGGGACCGAAAGCTATGGCTACACCTTC. Translated, it gives CSAGTESYGYTF.

This chain joins TRBV7-3 and TRBJ1-6; D is unresolved. Germline-derived CDR1 and CDR2 are SGHTA and FQGTGA. The CDR3 has 15 amino acids. V lost 3 bases to trimming and J lost 5 bases, with 11 bases between them. The CDR3 DNA reads TGTGCCAGCAGCTTGGGAGGGAGCCATAATTCACCCCTCCACTTT. Protein: CASSLGGSHNSPLHF.

Regarding this clonotype: At one end, the junction sequence differs from germline, possibly due to a read error. The chain is built from TRBV5-8 and TRBJ1-3, with D unclear. Germline V gives CDR1 SGHTS, CDR2 YDEGEE. This CDR3 has 16 residues. The DNA for the CDR3 is TGCGCCAGCAGCCAACCGTCGCAGGACTCTGGAAACACCATATATTTT. Translation: CASSQPSQDSGNTIYF.

The chain recombines TRBV25-1 with TRBJ1-2; D may be TRBD1 (6 bases). This CDR3 is built from 14 residues. V was shortened by 3 bases and J by 6 bases, with 14 bases between the two germline ends. Per the germline V gene, CDR1 is MGHDK and CDR2 is SYGVNS. CDR3 region: CASSDLQGTHGYTF. CDR3 DNA: TGTGCCAGCAGTGACCTTCAGGGGACCCATGGCTACACCTTC.

The rearrangement uses TRBV2 and TRBJ2-7, with D perhaps assigned TRBD1 or TRBD2 (5 bases each). In germline, CDR1 is SNHLY, CDR2 FYNNEI. The V end lost 4 bases, the J end lost 3 bases, and 10 bases lay between the germline ends. CDR3 size: 13 residues. The CDR3 DNA reads TGTGCCAGCAGTGCTGGGGACGGCTACGAGCAGTACTTC. The encoded protein is CASSAGDGYEQYF.